Here is one T cell receptor beta chain with its context. Sequencing used immunoSEQ multiplex PCR; TCRdb keeps in-frame clones, though not all of them. The sample consists of more than 25,000 clones, 80% to 90% of them appearing once. This record comes from a study of blood T cell repertoires in COVID-19. Losses at the gene ends were 2 bases for V and 6 bases for J; bases not matched to a gene: 7. The CDR3 spans 15 residues. Germline loops: CDR1 MNHNS, CDR2 SASEGT. The clonotype comes from a woman aged 35 to 49 with active or convalescent COVID-19. The sample taken for sequencing was peripheral blood. The gene calls are TRBV6-1 and TRBJ1-5; TRBD1 matches 7 bases. DNA for the CDR3: TGTGCCAGCAGTGAAACAGGGGCGGTCAGTCAGCCCCAGCATTTT. Translated: CASSETGAVSQPQHF.